This TCR beta chain stems from a study of T cell responses to AZD1222 COVID-19 vaccine. The table came from immunoSEQ multiplex PCR; TCRdb's copy has only in-frame clones and leaves some out. The repertoire holds some 100,000 clones, with approximately 88% as singletons. As regards this clone: What it binds is not known.

The V and J ends lost 4 bases and 4 bases, in that order; junction bases with no gene match: 5. Germline lookup yields CDR1 SNHLY and CDR2 FYNNEI. This CDR3 has 15 amino acids. Study results and caveats: Donors in the cohort were predominantly white British and more often female, and clonal diversity was possibly underestimated. After the peak T cell response, and only then, were repertoires sampled. Across the whole spike, CD4 TCRs peaked at regions 160-218 and 743-854.

This receptor was taken from an adult in good health. Sequencing was performed on peripheral blood, taken on day 0 of AZD1222 vaccination. The V and J genes are TRBV2 and TRBJ2-1, with TRBD2 matching over 9 bases. The CDR3 sequence: CASSGSGGSYNEQFF. The CDR3 DNA reads TGTGCCAGCAGTGGTAGCGGGGGCTCTTACAATGAGCAGTTCTTC.